The 6 T cell receptor beta chains below were found in one sample sequenced in a study of OX40 agonist ivuxolimab in advanced cancers. Produced via immunoSEQ multiplex PCR; TCRdb's table is partial and in-frame only. Here the sample spans 50,000 or so clones, about 84% being singletons. This material consisted of CD4+ or CD8+ T cells sorted from blood, taken in a trial of the OX40 agonist ivuxolimab. The receptors stem from an adult with an advanced solid tumor such as melanoma, head and neck, liver or kidney cancer.

The J gene is TRBJ2-7, the V gene TRBV14; the D is unclear. This CDR3 region has 13 residues. V dropped 1 base and J dropped 2 bases, with 6 bases sitting between them. Per germline, CDR1 SGHDN and CDR2 FVKESK. The CDR3 DNA is TGTGCCAGCAGCCAAGTGGTTACCTACGAGCAGTACTTC. Its protein is CASSQVVTYEQYF.

V usage is TRBV11-2 and J usage is TRBJ2-5, with 8 bases aligning to TRBD1. Germline V gives CDR1 SGHAT, CDR2 FQNNGV. V trimming: 5 bases; J trimming: 2 bases; junction bases outside the gene matches: 1. The CDR3 sequence is 13 residues long. CDR3 region: CASSRDRQETQYF. The CDR3, as DNA: TGTGCCAGCAGCCGGGACAGGCAAGAGACCCAGTACTTC.

V usage is TRBV7-3 and J usage is TRBJ2-3; TRBD2 agrees at 9 bases. Per germline, CDR1 SGHTA and CDR2 FQGTGA. This CDR3 comprises 16 residues. Trimming removed 5 bases from V and 8 bases from J; junction bases left unmatched: 14. CDR3 DNA: TGTGCCAGCAGCCCCGCCCAGGCGGGGGGGCTCTCTACGCAGTATTTT. It specifies CASSPAQAGGLSTQYF.

This clone was recorded once. The CDR3 spells CATSRDGLQETQYF. CDR3 bases: TGTGCCACCAGCAGGGATGGACTACAAGAGACCCAGTACTTC. The chain employs TRBV15 and TRBJ2-5; tentatively, D is TRBD2 (6 bases). Germline V gene lookup returns CDR1 LNHNV and CDR2 YYDKDF (reference sequence). The V end was cut by 3 bases, the J end by 2 bases, with 10 bases between. This CDR3 comprises 14 residues.

This chain uses TRBV29-1 with TRBJ1-4; the D gene is possibly TRBD1 (5 bases). The CDR3 has 15 residues. Trimming removed 4 bases at V and 8 bases at J, with 20 bases between. Germline V gene sequence: CDR1 SQVTM, CDR2 ANQGSEA. The DNA for the CDR3 is TGCAGCGTTGTGGTGGGTTCGGGACGGCCGGAAAAACTGTTTTTT. Residues: CSVVVGSGRPEKLFF. Full variable domain (outside the CDR3, taken from reference TRBV29-1 and TRBJ1-4): SAVISQKPSRDICQRGTSLTIQCQVDSQVTMMFWYRQQPGQSLTLIATANQGSEATYESGFVIDKFPISRPNLTFSTLTVSNMSPEDSSIYLCSVVVGSGRPEKLFFGSGTQLSVL.

J is TRBJ2-7 and V is TRBV28; D possibly matches TRBD1 or TRBD2 (5 bases each). V was shortened by 10 bases and J by 0 bases, with 13 bases between the two germline ends. This CDR3 region has 13 residues. The V gene's germline CDR1 is MDHEN and CDR2 SYDVKM. The CDR3 nucleotides read TGTGCCACCTGCCCGGGACCCTCCTACGAGCAGTACTTC. Translated: CATCPGPSYEQYF.